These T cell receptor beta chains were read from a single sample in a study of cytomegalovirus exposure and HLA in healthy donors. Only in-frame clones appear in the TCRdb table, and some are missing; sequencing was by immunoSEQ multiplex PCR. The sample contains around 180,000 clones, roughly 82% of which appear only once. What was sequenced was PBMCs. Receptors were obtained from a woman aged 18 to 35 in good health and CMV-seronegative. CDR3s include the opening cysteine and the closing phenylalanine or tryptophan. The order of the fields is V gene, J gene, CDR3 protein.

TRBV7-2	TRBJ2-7	CASSSEPPGGTYEQYF
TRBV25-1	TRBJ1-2	CASSEYFEGETLYGYTF
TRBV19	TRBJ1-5	CASSSLTGFGQPQHF
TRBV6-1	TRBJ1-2	CASEPAGGGGYTF
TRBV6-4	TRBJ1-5	CASSDTADGNQPQHF
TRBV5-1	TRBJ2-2	CASSLTSGRSTGELFF
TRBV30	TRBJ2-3	CAWSVAGLAVGTDTQYF
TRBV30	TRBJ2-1	CAWSVGTVRYNEQFF
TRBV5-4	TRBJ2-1	CASSSPGPRGDEQFF
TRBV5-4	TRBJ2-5	CASSYQLAGAKETQYF
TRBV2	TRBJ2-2	CASSQGLANTGELFF
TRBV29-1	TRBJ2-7	CSVEDRGQGGGYEQYF
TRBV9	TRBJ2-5	CASSPGRGAGIQETQYF
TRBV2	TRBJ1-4	CASSDGTANEKLFF
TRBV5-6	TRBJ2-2	CASSIAGQGATGELFF
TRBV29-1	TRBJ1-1	CSVCPGTGNTEAFF
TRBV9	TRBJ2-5	CASSGSQGLGETQYF
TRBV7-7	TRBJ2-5	CASSLEASGRRETQYF
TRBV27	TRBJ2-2	CASRPGSPGELFF
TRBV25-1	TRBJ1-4	CASSVGGQGREKLFF
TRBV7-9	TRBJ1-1	CASSLVSGITTEAFF
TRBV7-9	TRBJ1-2	CASSLAPTGGYGYTF
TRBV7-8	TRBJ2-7	CASSLVFSGGLAGGPNYEQYF
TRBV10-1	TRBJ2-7	CASSRQDAYEQYF
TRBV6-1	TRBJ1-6	CASSEVPTYSYNSPLHF
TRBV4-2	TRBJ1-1	CASSNSGGRSAFF
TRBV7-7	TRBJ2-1	CASSLGTGNYNEQFF
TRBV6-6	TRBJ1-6	CASSYRGSPLHF
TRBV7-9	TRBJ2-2	CASNIVSRTGELFF
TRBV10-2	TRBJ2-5	CASRSGYGTSIETQYF
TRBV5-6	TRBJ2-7	CASSLPSGISEQYF
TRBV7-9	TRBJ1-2	CASSLARPGQGNYGYTF
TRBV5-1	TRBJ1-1	CASSTSGAGDTEAFF
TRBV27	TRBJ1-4	CASSRANEKLFF
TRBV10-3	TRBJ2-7	CAIRNQQGRNSYEQYF
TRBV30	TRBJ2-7	CAWQGFYEQYF
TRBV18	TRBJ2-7	CASSWDRSYEQYF
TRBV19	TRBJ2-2	CASKPARGTNTGELFF
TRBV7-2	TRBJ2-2	CASSPGLAGSTGELFF
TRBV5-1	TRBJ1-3	CASSPGGGTGNTIYF
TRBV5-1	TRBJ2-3	CASGRGGDTDTQYF
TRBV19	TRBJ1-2	CASRTPDTAQRRYGYTF
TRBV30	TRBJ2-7	CAWSVRDGEQYF
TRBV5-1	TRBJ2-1	CASSLVGSGIQTYNEQFF
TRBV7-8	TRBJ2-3	CASSLPSGGENTQYF
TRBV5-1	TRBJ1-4	CASSLAQGMGEKLFF
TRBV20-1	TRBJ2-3	CSARPADTQYF
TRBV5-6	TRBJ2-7	CASSRGGQGVYEQYF
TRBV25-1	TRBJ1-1	CASSEGGRLGAFF
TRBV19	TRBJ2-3	CASSIGLAGYTDTQYF
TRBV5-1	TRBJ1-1	CASSREGGRRNTEAFF
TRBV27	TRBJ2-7	CASSLSAASYRLEQYF